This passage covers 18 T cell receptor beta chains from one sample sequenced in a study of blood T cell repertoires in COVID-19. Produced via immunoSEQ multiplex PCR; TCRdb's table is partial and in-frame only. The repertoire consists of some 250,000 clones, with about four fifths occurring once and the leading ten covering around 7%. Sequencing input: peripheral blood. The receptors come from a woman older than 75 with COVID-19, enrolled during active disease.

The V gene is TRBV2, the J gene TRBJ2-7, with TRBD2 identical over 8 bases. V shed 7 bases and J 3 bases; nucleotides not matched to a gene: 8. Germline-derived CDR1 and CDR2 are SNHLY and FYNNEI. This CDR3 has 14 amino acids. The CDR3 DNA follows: TGTGCCAGCAAGTGGACTAGCTCCAACTACGAGCAGTACTTC. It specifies CASKWTSSNYEQYF.

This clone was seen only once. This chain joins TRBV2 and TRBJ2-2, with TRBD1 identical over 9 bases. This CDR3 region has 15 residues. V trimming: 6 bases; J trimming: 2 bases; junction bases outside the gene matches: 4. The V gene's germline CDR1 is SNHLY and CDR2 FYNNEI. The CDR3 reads CASRRQGGNTGELFF. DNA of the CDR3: TGTGCCAGCAGGAGACAGGGGGGTAACACCGGGGAGCTGTTTTTT.

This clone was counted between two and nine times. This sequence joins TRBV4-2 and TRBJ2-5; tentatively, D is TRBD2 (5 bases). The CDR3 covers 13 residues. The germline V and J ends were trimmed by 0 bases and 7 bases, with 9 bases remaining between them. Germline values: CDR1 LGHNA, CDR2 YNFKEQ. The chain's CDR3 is CASSQELAGTQYF. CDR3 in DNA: TGTGCCAGCAGCCAAGAGCTAGCTGGGACCCAGTACTTC.

CDR3 residues: CASSVRSMRGPNTGELFF. The CDR3 DNA sequence: TGTGCCAGCAGTGTCCGCTCTATGCGGGGACCGAACACCGGGGAGCTGTTTTTT. J is TRBJ2-2 and V is TRBV6-4, with D maybe TRBD2 (6 bases). Germline V CDR1 and CDR2: MRHNA, SNTAGT. The CDR3 totals 18 residues. V shed 4 bases and J shed 0 bases, with 18 bases lying between them.

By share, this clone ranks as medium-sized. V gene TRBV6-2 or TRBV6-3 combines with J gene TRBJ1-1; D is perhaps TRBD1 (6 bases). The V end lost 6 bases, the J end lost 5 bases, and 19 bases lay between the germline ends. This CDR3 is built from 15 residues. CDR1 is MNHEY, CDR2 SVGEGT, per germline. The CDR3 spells CASSPTVRGGTEAFF. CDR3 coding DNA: TGTGCCAGCAGCCCTACAGTAAGAGGGGGAACTGAAGCTTTCTTT.

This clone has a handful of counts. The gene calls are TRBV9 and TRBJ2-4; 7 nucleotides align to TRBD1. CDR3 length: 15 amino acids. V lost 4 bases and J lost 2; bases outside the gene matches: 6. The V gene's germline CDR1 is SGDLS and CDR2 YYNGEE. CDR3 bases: TGTGCCAGCAGCTCACAAGGGGGCACCAAAAACATTCAGTACTTC. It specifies CASSSQGGTKNIQYF.

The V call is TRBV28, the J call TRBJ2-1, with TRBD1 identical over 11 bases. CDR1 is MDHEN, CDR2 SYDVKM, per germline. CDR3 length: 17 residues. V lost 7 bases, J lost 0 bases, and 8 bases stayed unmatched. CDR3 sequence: CASIGDRGRSSYNEQFF. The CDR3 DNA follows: TGTGCCAGCATCGGGGACAGGGGGAGGAGCTCCTACAATGAGCAGTTCTTC. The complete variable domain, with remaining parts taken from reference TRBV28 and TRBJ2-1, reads DVKVTQSSRYLVKRTGEKVFLECVQDMDHENMFWYRQDPGLGLRLIYFSYDVKMKEKGDIPEGYSVSREKKERFSLILESASTNQTSMYLCASIGDRGRSSYNEQFFGPGTRLTVL.

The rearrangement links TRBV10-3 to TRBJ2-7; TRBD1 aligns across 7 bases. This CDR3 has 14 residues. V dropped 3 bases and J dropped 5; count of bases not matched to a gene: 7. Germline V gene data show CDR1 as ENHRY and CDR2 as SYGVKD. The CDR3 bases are TGTGCCATCAGTGAAGGGGGCAGGGCCCACGAGCAGTACTTC. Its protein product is CAISEGGRAHEQYF.

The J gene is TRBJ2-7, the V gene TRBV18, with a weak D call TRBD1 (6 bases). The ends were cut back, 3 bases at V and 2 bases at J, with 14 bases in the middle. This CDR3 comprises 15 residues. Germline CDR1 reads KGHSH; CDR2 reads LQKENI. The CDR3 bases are TGTGCCAGCTCACCCCGACAGGTAGAGACCTACGAGCAGTACTTC. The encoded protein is CASSPRQVETYEQYF.

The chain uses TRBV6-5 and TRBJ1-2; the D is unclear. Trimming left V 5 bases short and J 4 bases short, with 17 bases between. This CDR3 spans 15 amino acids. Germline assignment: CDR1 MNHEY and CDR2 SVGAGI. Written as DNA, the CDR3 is TGTGCCAGCAGTACCACCGGGGTCGGCGGCTATGGCTACACCTTC. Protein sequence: CASSTTGVGGYGYTF.

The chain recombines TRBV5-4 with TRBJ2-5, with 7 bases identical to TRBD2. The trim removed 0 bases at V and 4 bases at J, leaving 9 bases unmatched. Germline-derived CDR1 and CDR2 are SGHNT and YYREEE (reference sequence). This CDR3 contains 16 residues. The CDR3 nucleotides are TGTGCCAGCAGCTTGGTTCGGGCGGGAGCGGGAGAGACCCAGTACTTC. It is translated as CASSLVRAGAGETQYF. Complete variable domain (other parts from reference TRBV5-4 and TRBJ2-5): ETGVTQSPTHLIKTRGQQVTLRCSSQSGHNTVSWYQQALGQGPQFIFQYYREEENGRGNFPPRFSGLQFPNYSSELNVNALELDDSALYLCASSLVRAGAGETQYFGPGTRLLVL.

CDR3 DNA: TGTGCCAGCAGCTTGGCTTCACAGATTTATGGCTACACCTTC. Translated: CASSLASQIYGYTF. V is TRBV5-5 and J is TRBJ1-2, with D unresolved. Germline V gives CDR1 SGHKS, CDR2 YYEKEE (reference sequence). The CDR3 length is 14 residues. V was pared by 0 bases and J by 5 bases, with 11 bases between.

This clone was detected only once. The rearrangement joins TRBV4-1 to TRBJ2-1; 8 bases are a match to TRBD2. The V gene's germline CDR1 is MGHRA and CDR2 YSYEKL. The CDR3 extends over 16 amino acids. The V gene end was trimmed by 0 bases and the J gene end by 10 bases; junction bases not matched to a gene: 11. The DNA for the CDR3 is TGCGCCAGCAGCCAAGAACCAGCGGGGGCCAGGCGGGAGCAGTTCTTC. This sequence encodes CASSQEPAGARREQFF.

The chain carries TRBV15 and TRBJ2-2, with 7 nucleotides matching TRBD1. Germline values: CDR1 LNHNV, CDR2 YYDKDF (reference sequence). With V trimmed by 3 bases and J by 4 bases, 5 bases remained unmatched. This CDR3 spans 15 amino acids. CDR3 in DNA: TGTGCCACCAGCAGCGGACAGGCGATCACCGGGGAGCTGTTTTTT. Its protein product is CATSSGQAITGELFF.

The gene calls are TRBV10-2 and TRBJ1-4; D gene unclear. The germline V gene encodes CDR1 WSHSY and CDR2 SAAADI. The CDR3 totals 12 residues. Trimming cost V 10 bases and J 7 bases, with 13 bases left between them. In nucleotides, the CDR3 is TGCGCCACAGGCGAGGGAGGTGAAAAACTGTTTTTT. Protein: CATGEGGEKLFF.

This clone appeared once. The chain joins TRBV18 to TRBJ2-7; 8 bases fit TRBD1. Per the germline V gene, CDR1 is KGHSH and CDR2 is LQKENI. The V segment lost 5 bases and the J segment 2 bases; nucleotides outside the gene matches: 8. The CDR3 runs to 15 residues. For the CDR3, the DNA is TGTGCCAGCTCAGGGGCCGGGACAGGAGCCTACGAGCAGTACTTC. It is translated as CASSGAGTGAYEQYF.

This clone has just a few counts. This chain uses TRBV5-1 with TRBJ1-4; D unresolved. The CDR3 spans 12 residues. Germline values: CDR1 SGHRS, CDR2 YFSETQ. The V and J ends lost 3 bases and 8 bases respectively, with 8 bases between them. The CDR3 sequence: CASSSDTEKLFF. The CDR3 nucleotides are TGCGCCAGCAGCTCCGACACCGAAAAACTGTTTTTT.

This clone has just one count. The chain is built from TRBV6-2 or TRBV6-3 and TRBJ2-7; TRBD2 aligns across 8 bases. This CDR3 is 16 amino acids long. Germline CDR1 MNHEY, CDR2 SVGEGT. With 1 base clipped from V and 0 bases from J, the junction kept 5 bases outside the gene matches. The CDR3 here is CASSYFGRGGSYEQYF. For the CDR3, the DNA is TGTGCCAGCAGTTACTTCGGGAGGGGAGGCTCCTACGAGCAGTACTTC.